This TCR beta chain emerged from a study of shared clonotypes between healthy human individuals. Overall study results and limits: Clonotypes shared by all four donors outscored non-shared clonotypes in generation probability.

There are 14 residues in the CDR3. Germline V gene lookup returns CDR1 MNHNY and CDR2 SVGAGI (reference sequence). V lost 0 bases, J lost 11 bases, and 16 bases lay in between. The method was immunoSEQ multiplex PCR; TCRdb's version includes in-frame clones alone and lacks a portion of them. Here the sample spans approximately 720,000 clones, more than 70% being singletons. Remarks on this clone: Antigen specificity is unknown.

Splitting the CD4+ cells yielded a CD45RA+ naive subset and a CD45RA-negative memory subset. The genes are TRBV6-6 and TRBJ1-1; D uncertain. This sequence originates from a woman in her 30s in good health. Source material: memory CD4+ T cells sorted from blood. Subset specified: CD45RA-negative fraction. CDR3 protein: CASSYSENQLSAFF. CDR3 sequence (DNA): TGTGCCAGCAGTTACTCTGAAAATCAGCTGTCGGCTTTCTTT.